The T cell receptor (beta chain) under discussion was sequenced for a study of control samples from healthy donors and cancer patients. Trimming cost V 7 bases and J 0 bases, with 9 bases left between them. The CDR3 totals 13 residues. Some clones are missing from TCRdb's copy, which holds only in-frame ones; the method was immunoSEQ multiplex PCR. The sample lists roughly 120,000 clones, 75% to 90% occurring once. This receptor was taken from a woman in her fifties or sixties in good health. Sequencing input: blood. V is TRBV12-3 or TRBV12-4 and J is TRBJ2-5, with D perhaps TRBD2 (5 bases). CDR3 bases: TGTGCCAGCACAAACGGGGACCAAGAGACCCAGTACTTC. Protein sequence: CASTNGDQETQYF.